This entry is about one TCR beta chain. Antigen specificity is unknown. CDR1 and CDR2 (germline): SEHNR, FQNEAQ (reference sequence). V was clipped by 6 bases and J by 8 bases, with 16 bases between them. The CDR3 spans 14 residues. The sample belongs to a study of cytomegalovirus exposure and HLA in healthy donors. Overall study results and limits: A further, later analysis showed that HLA-associated TCR beta chains (compared with equally common others) were more clonally expanded. It was reported that TCR beta sequences correctly inferred the HLA-A and HLA-B alleles for most subjects. A likely sequencing artifact accounted for one observed cluster of highly shared sequence variants.

In the PCR, 60 Vbeta and 13 Jbeta primers were used. Profiling relied on immunoSEQ multiplex PCR, and the TCRdb table lists in-frame clones only, not all of them. Of under 150,000 clones in the sample, 65% to 75% were seen once. Sequenced input: PBMCs. The receptor's source is a man aged 55 to 69 in good health and CMV-seronegative. The gene calls are TRBV7-9 and TRBJ1-4; D call uncertain. The CDR3 DNA reads as TGTGCCAGCAGGGAGAAGCTATCTGGCGAAAAACTGTTTTTT. It codes for CASREKLSGEKLFF.